This T cell receptor beta chain was identified in a study of CD8 T cells in Susac syndrome. Negative isolation was used for CD8+ and CD4+ T cells and FACS enrichment for TEMRA cells. J was trimmed by 5 bases and V by 4 bases; bases with no gene match: 6. In germline, CDR1 is SGHRS, CDR2 YFSETQ. This CDR3 is 14 amino acids long. With random hexamers, reverse transcription was performed on about 0.5 to 1 ug of RNA. By means of immunoSEQ multiplex PCR, TCR beta CDR3 spanning 54 Vbeta and 13 Jbeta underwent amplification. A single record per CDR3 protein comes from TCRdb applying MiXCR to the immunoSEQ multiplex PCR reads. This table has some 200,000 distinct CDR3 sequences, roughly 91% appearing once.

The receptor comes from a human donor with Susac syndrome. The chain has TRBV5-1 and TRBJ2-5, with 9 bases matching TRBD1. Sequenced: CD4+ T cells from PBMCs. CDR3 nucleotide sequence: TGCGCCAGCAGCCCGGGACAGGGAAAGGAGACCCAGTACTTC. Translating gives CASSPGQGKETQYF.